These 17 T cell receptor beta chains share one sample of origin, sequenced in a study of blood T cell repertoires in COVID-19. Clones were sequenced by immunoSEQ multiplex PCR, and TCRdb holds only the in-frame ones, with some missing. The sample carries about 120,000 clones, around 90% recorded once. The sample was peripheral blood. The receptors were sampled from a man in his fifties or sixties with COVID-19, enrolled during active disease.

This chain links TRBV7-3 with TRBJ1-2; 11 nucleotides agree with TRBD1. CDR3 size: 15 residues. The ends lost 5 bases at V and 4 bases at J; junction bases unmatched: 6. Germline-derived CDR1 and CDR2 are SGHTA and FQGTGA. In nucleotides, the CDR3 is TGTGCCAGCAGCGACGGACAGGGGGCCGGCTATGGCTACACCTTC. It translates to CASSDGQGAGYGYTF.

V usage is TRBV10-1 and J usage is TRBJ2-3; 8 bases map to TRBD1. CDR1 and CDR2 from the germline V gene are WNHNN and SYGVQD (reference sequence). The CDR3 extends over 15 amino acids. Trimming cost V 6 bases and J 1 base; bases outside gene matches: 6. CDR3 DNA: TGCGCCAGCAGCCGCGGGACAGGAGGCACAGATACGCAGTATTTT. Translated: CASSRGTGGTDTQYF.

The chain couples TRBV6-1 to TRBJ2-7; the D gene is possibly TRBD1 (5 bases). CDR1 is MNHNS, CDR2 SASEGT, per germline. The CDR3 contains 15 residues. The V end was cut by 1 base, the J end by 6 bases, with 16 bases between. CDR3 nucleotide sequence: TGTGCCAGCAGTGAAGGGGGCAGCGAGTGGTTCGAGCAGTACTTC. Protein sequence: CASSEGGSEWFEQYF.

The chain uses TRBV6-5 and TRBJ1-4; no clear D. Germline CDR1 reads MNHEY; CDR2 reads SVGAGI. V was trimmed by 6 bases and J by 0 bases, leaving 11 bases between them. CDR3 length equals 15 residues. Here the CDR3 reads CASRPWAATNEKLFF. CDR3 sequence (DNA): TGTGCCAGCAGACCCTGGGCCGCAACTAATGAAAAACTGTTTTTT.

This sequence joins TRBV27 and TRBJ2-5; 8 bases are shared with TRBD2. The germline gives CDR1 MNHEY, CDR2 SMNVEV (reference sequence). V shed 4 bases and J 5 bases; nucleotides not matched to a gene: 9. This CDR3 has 15 amino acids. The CDR3, as DNA: TGTGCCAGCAGTTCCAACCGGGAGGGCCGGGAGACCCAGTACTTC. This gives the protein CASSSNREGRETQYF.

This chain joins TRBV7-3 and TRBJ1-1; D gene unclear. CDR3 length equals 13 residues. Germline V CDR1 and CDR2: SGHTA, FQGTGA. V was shortened by 5 bases and J by 1 base, with 8 bases between the two germline ends. The CDR3 here is CASSRGSNTEAFF. The CDR3 DNA is TGTGCCAGCAGCCGGGGTTCGAACACTGAAGCTTTCTTT.

V usage is TRBV6-1 and J usage is TRBJ1-5; 9 nucleotides agree with TRBD1. V dropped 4 bases and J dropped 4; count of bases not matched to a gene: 8. CDR1 is MNHNS, CDR2 SASEGT, per germline. The CDR3 consists of 16 residues. CDR3 residues: CASSVPPGQGNQPQHF. CDR3 DNA: TGTGCCAGCAGTGTGCCGCCGGGACAGGGTAATCAGCCCCAGCATTTT.

This chain links TRBV28 with TRBJ1-5; maybe TRBD1 (6 bases). Germline CDR1 MDHEN, CDR2 SYDVKM. V was pared by 6 bases and J by 6 bases, with 12 bases between. CDR3 size: 13 residues. CDR3 sequence: CASRDSGGQPQHF. CDR3 DNA: TGTGCCAGCAGGGACAGCGGCGGTCAGCCCCAGCATTTT.

DNA of the CDR3: TGTGCCAGCTCACCCACAGGAGGGAGACACTATGGCTACACCTTC. As protein: CASSPTGGRHYGYTF. V usage is TRBV18 and J usage is TRBJ1-2; D may be TRBD1 (5 bases). Germline V gene data show CDR1 as KGHSH and CDR2 as LQKENI. The CDR3 totals 15 residues. V lost 3 bases to trimming and J lost 3 bases, with 14 bases between them.

This chain links TRBV5-1 with TRBJ1-4, with D uncertain. The CDR3 covers 14 residues. Germline CDR1 is SGHRS and CDR2 is YFSETQ. The V end lost 0 bases, the J end lost 4 bases, and 7 bases lay between the germline ends. The CDR3 DNA reads TGCGCCAGCAGCTTGGGGGCAGTTAATGAAAAACTGTTTTTT. It specifies CASSLGAVNEKLFF. The variable domain in full, with the rest retrieved from reference TRBV5-1 and TRBJ1-4, is KAGVTQTPRYLIKTRGQQVTLSCSPISGHRSVSWYQQTPGQGLQFLFEYFSETQRNKGNFPGRFSGRQFSNSRSEMNVSTLELGDSALYLCASSLGAVNEKLFFGSGTQLSVL.

The rearrangement uses TRBV18 and TRBJ1-1, with D hard to call. The CDR3 is 11 residues long. The germline V and J ends were trimmed by 4 bases and 6 bases, with 6 bases remaining between them. Germline CDR1 is KGHSH and CDR2 is LQKENI. In nucleotides, the CDR3 is TGTGCCAGCTCACTACTTTCTGAAGCTTTCTTT. Protein sequence: CASSLLSEAFF. The entire variable domain, with the rest obtained from reference TRBV18 and TRBJ1-1, is as follows: NAGVMQNPRHLVRRRGQEARLRCSPMKGHSHVYWYRQLPEEGLKFMVYLQKENIIDESGMPKERFSAEFPKEGPSILRIQQVVRGDSAAYFCASSLLSEAFFGQGTRLTVV.

CDR3 in DNA: TGTGCCAGCAGCACATATCGTTCCTACGAGCAGTACTTC. It encodes CASSTYRSYEQYF. The chain carries TRBV7-9 and TRBJ2-7; D is undetermined. Trimming shortened V by 5 bases and J by 1 base, and 9 bases separated the two germline ends. The CDR3 totals 13 residues. Germline values: CDR1 SEHNR, CDR2 FQNEAQ (reference sequence).

This clone was counted only a few times. The CDR3 DNA sequence: TGTGCCAGCAGTTACTCGGAGGACGGCAATGAGCAGTTCTTC. Translation gives CASSYSEDGNEQFF. V usage is TRBV6-2 or TRBV6-3 and J usage is TRBJ2-1, with a tentative D call TRBD2 (5 bases). V lost 0 bases and J lost 6, with 9 bases in between. The CDR3 consists of 14 residues. CDR1 is MNHEY, CDR2 SVGEGT, per germline.

This clone was seen only once. A junction boundary mismatches the germline segment, possibly from a read error. This sequence joins TRBV5-4 and TRBJ2-3, with 7 bases identical to TRBD2. The CDR3 has 15 residues. Germline V gene lookup returns CDR1 SGHNT and CDR2 YYREEE (reference sequence). CDR3 coding DNA: TGTGCCAGCAGTTTGGGGGGGGTAGGCACAGATACGCAGTATTTT. Translating gives CASSLGGVGTDTQYF.

As DNA, the CDR3 is TGTGCCAGTGGGGACAGGGACGCCATATATTTT. This sequence encodes CASGDRDAIYF. The chain uses TRBV19 and TRBJ1-3; 9 bases fit TRBD1. CDR3 length: 11 residues. The germline V gene encodes CDR1 LNHDA and CDR2 SQIVND (reference sequence). Trimming took 8 bases from V and 11 from J; bases not matched to a gene: 4.

The chain links TRBV5-5 to TRBJ2-5, with a possible D match to TRBD2 (6 bases). The CDR3 consists of 14 residues. V dropped 2 bases and J dropped 2 bases, with 10 bases sitting between them. Looked up from germline, CDR1 is SGHKS and CDR2 is YYEKEE (reference sequence). DNA for the CDR3: TGTGCCAGCAGCTTTGGAGGGGATCAAGAGACCCAGTACTTC. It yields the protein CASSFGGDQETQYF. The variable domain in full, with the rest retrieved from reference TRBV5-5 and TRBJ2-5, is DAGVTQSPTHLIKTRGQQVTLRCSPISGHKSVSWYQQVLGQGPQFIFQYYEKEERGRGNFPDRFSARQFPNYSSELNVNALLLGDSALYLCASSFGGDQETQYFGPGTRLLVL.

V usage is TRBV14 and J usage is TRBJ2-7, with D possibly being TRBD1 (6 bases). The CDR3 length is 15 residues. The V end lost 4 bases, the J end lost 2 bases, and 15 bases lay between the germline ends. The V gene's germline CDR1 is SGHDN and CDR2 FVKESK. The CDR3 is CASSRDTGRAYEQYF. In DNA form, the CDR3 reads TGTGCCAGCAGCCGGGACACGGGCCGAGCCTACGAGCAGTACTTC.